This TCR beta chain was recovered during a study of identifying expanded T cells in peripheral blood (dated 2019 in TCRdb). About the investigation overall: Technical replicates were generated by sequencing separate aliquots of the same genomic DNA pool, and four replicates were compared pairwise.

The investigation overall reported the following: Across all healthy-donor time intervals, the beta-binomial model significantly cut both the number of clones called differentially abundant and the false-positive rate. In all healthy donors, the variance in clone template counts between samples taken two to three weeks apart rose significantly as total template count increased. It was expected by the authors that biological variance in healthy repertoires might increase further over much longer intervals, such as months to years. Around 1.2 differentially abundant clones were flagged by the binomial model between technical replicates, whereas about 16 and 19 were flagged over two weeks and four weeks, respectively.

TCRbeta CDR3 regions were profiled with the immunoSEQ Assay using bias-controlled multiplex PCR amplification of genomic DNA. The authors' analysis ran thus. To quantify the absolute abundance of each unique TCRbeta CDR3 region, the sequences were collapsed and filtered. Differential abundance was tested with a binomial (Fisher-equivalent) model and with a beta-binomial model adding time-dependent variance fitted from healthy donors. Clones with fewer than 5 combined templates were excluded, and clones with Benjamini-Hochberg FDR below 0.01 were called differentially abundant. Using the form v = (b*log(k)+a)^2, the beta-binomial variance was modeled as a function of the total template count across the two samples. TCRdb obtained this table from immuneACCESS and retained in-frame rearrangements with V and J assigned. These tables miss some clones; where compared with another copy, unresolved V genes account for less than half of the shortfall, and the remainder is unexplained. That table gives V, J and clone size, and the DNA gave D and trimming. This sample has tens of thousands of clones in its table, and 84% of those were observed once. The ten largest clones represent around a sixth of the sample.

CDR3 length: 13 amino acids, cysteine to phenylalanine. The DNA shown is the 39-base CDR3, in frame from base 1. The germline V gene (reference sequence) sets CDR1 to SSHAT and CDR2 to FNYEAQ. On this clone itself: Its antigen target is currently unknown. At one of its ends the junction is not consistent with the germline gene, which may arise from a read error.

During the collection period, no infections or other immune events were recorded for the healthy donors. Time-dependent variance in a beta-binomial model of T-cell clone differential abundance was calibrated using healthy-donor blood repertoires as a training cohort. The training cohort comprised about ten healthy donors, 3 female and 7 male. An age range of about 29 to 65 years, with an average of 43 years, was recorded for the donors. Whole blood was collected from each healthy donor at three time points spaced approximately 13 days apart and obtained from a commercial supplier. Genomic DNA was extracted from unsorted whole blood for immunosequencing.

The origin of this receptor is a person aged 18-70 years in good health. The chain couples TRBV7-7 to TRBJ2-7; the central 7 bases match TRBD2. The sequenced sample was blood. CDR3 protein: CASSLDRGDEQYF. The nucleotide sequence is given as TGTGCTAGCAGCTTAGATCGGGGGGACGAGCAGTACTTC.